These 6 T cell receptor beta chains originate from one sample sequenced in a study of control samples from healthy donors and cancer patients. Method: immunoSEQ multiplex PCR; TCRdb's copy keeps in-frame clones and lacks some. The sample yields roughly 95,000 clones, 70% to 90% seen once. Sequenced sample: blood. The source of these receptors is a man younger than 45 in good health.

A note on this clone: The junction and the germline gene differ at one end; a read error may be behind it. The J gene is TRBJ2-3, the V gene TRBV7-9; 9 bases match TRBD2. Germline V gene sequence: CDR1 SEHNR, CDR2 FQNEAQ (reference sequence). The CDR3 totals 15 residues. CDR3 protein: CASSVAGVETDTQYF. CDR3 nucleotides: TGTGCCAGCAGCGTAGCGGGAGTCGAAACAGATACGCAGTATTTT.

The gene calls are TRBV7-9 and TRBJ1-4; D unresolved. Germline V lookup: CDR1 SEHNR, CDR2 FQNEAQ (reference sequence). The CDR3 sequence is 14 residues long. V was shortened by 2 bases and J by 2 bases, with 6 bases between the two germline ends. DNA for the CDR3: TGTGCCAGCAGCTTACTCAGCACTAATGAAAAACTGTTTTTT. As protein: CASSLLSTNEKLFF.

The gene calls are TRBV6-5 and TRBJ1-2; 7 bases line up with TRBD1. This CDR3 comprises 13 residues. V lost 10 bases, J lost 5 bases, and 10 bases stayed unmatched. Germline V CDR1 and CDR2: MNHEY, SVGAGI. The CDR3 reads CATATGAGYGYTF. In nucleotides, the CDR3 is TGTGCCACCGCCACAGGGGCGGGGTATGGCTACACCTTC.

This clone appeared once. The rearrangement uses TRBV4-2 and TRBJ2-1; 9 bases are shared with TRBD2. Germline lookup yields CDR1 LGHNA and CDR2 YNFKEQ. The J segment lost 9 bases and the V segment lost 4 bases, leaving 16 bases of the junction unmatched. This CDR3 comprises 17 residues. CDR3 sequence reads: CASSPSGDSGRVAEQFF. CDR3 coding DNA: TGTGCCAGCAGCCCATCCGGGGATAGCGGGAGAGTGGCTGAGCAGTTCTTC.

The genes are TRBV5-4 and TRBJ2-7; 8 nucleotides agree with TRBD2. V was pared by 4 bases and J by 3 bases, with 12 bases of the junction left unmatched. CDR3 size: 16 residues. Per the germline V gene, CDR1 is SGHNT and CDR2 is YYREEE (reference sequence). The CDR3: CASSGAGGHRVYEQYF. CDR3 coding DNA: TGTGCCAGCAGCGGGGCGGGAGGCCACAGGGTCTACGAGCAGTACTTC.

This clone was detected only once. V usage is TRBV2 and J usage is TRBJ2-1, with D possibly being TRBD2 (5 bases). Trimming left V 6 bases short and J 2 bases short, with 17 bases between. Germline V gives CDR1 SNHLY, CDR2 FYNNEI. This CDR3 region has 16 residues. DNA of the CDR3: TGTGCCAGCAGCGGCGGGCAGGTCTCCCCCTACAATGAGCAGTTCTTC. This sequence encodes CASSGGQVSPYNEQFF.